The rows below give T cell receptor beta chains drawn from one sample of a study of blood T cell repertoires in COVID-19. Some clones are missing from TCRdb's copy, which holds only in-frame ones; the method was immunoSEQ multiplex PCR. The data show about 40,000 clones, 70% to 90% seen once. Sequenced input: peripheral blood. The receptors derive from a human donor in a cohort sampled during active or convalescent COVID-19. The donor label of this sample is uncertain. Both conserved end residues are part of each CDR3. The order of the fields is J gene, D gene, V gene, clone size, CDR3 DNA, CDR3 protein. The D gene is left open where the match is weak. Size values are once, few and many counts, or a class for expanded clones, and some rows have none.

J gene: TRBJ2-7; D gene: TRBD2; V gene: TRBV7-2; clone size: -; CDR3 DNA: TGTGCCAGCAGCTTAGCGGGAGGGCCGGGGGAGCAGTACTTC; CDR3 protein: CASSLAGGPGEQYF
J gene: TRBJ1-1; D gene: TRBD1; V gene: TRBV6-1; clone size: few; CDR3 DNA: TGTGCCAGCAGTGAAGCGCACAGGGGGCGCGGAACTGAAGCTTTCTTT; CDR3 protein: CASSEAHRGRGTEAFF
J gene: TRBJ2-3; D gene: TRBD1; V gene: TRBV7-9; clone size: -; CDR3 DNA: TGTGCCAGCAGCCAGCGACAGGGACAAGATACGCAGTATTTT; CDR3 protein: CASSQRQGQDTQYF
J gene: TRBJ2-2; D gene: -; V gene: TRBV25-1; clone size: -; CDR3 DNA: TGTGCCAGCAGTGGGTTACAGGGTAGGGGGAGCGGAGGGGAGCTGTTTTTT; CDR3 protein: CASSGLQGRGSGGELFF
J gene: TRBJ2-7; D gene: TRBD2; V gene: TRBV6-5; clone size: once; CDR3 DNA: TGTGCCAGCAGTAATCCGGGAGGGCTTTCCTACGAGCAGTACTTC; CDR3 protein: CASSNPGGLSYEQYF
J gene: TRBJ2-2; D gene: -; V gene: TRBV24-1; clone size: many; CDR3 DNA: TGTGCCACCAGTGACCCTAAGGGCGGGTCTTACACCGGGGAGCTGTTTTTT; CDR3 protein: CATSDPKGGSYTGELFF
J gene: TRBJ2-2; D gene: -; V gene: TRBV20-1; clone size: -; CDR3 DNA: TGCAGTGCTAGTTACCAGGAAACCGGGGAGCTGTTTTTT; CDR3 protein: CSASYQETGELFF
J gene: TRBJ2-1; D gene: TRBD2; V gene: TRBV7-3; clone size: -; CDR3 DNA: TGTGCCAGCAGCTCCCCTAGCGGGAACAATGAGCAGTTCTTC; CDR3 protein: CASSSPSGNNEQFF
J gene: TRBJ1-3; D gene: TRBD1; V gene: TRBV3-1/TRBV3-2; clone size: -; CDR3 DNA: TGTGCCAGCAGCCCAGGGGACAGACGAAACACCATATATTTT; CDR3 protein: CASSPGDRRNTIYF
J gene: TRBJ2-4; D gene: TRBD1; V gene: TRBV7-8; clone size: -; CDR3 DNA: TGTGCCAGCAGCTTAGAAGTAGGCAGGGGGAAAAAGGACATTCAGTACTTC; CDR3 protein: CASSLEVGRGKKDIQYF
J gene: TRBJ2-3; D gene: TRBD2; V gene: TRBV2; clone size: -; CDR3 DNA: TGTGCCAGCCTATCAAAGCGGGGCTGGGGCACAGATACGCAGTATTTT; CDR3 protein: CASLSKRGWGTDTQYF
J gene: TRBJ1-2; D gene: TRBD1; V gene: TRBV6-5; clone size: -; CDR3 DNA: TGTGCCAGCAGTTACGCCTCGACAGGGGGGAAGGGTGGCTACACCTTC; CDR3 protein: CASSYASTGGKGGYTF
J gene: TRBJ1-1; D gene: -; V gene: TRBV19; clone size: -; CDR3 DNA: TGTGCCAGTAGCACGACAGGGAACACTGAAGCTTTCTTT; CDR3 protein: CASSTTGNTEAFF
J gene: TRBJ1-4; D gene: -; V gene: TRBV27; clone size: once; CDR3 DNA: TGTGCCAGCAGTTCGTCGGGGTATGATGAAAAACTGTTTTTT; CDR3 protein: CASSSSGYDEKLFF
J gene: TRBJ1-3; D gene: -; V gene: TRBV6-5; clone size: few; CDR3 DNA: TGTGCCAGCAGTCTAGAAAGACCTGGAAACACCATATATTTT; CDR3 protein: CASSLERPGNTIYF
J gene: TRBJ2-1; D gene: -; V gene: TRBV28; clone size: -; CDR3 DNA: TGTGCCAGCAGTGAACCCGGGACTCCTAATGAGCAGTTCTTC; CDR3 protein: CASSEPGTPNEQFF
J gene: TRBJ2-3; D gene: TRBD1; V gene: TRBV19; clone size: -; CDR3 DNA: TGTGCCAGTAGTGGCAGGGGGCGCGGAACAGATACGCAGTATTTT; CDR3 protein: CASSGRGRGTDTQYF
J gene: TRBJ1-3; D gene: -; V gene: TRBV4-3; clone size: -; CDR3 DNA: TGCGCCAGCAGCCAAGGGGGGGGTCCTGGAAACACCATATATTTT; CDR3 protein: CASSQGGGPGNTIYF
J gene: TRBJ1-5; D gene: -; V gene: TRBV24-1; clone size: -; CDR3 DNA: TGTGCCACCAGTGTCCAGGGAAAGCGAAATCAGCCCCAGCATTTT; CDR3 protein: CATSVQGKRNQPQHF
J gene: TRBJ1-5; D gene: -; V gene: TRBV6-2/TRBV6-3; clone size: -; CDR3 DNA: TGTGCCAGCAGCCCACGGAGTCAGCCCCAGCATTTT; CDR3 protein: CASSPRSQPQHF
J gene: TRBJ2-7; D gene: -; V gene: TRBV5-1; clone size: -; CDR3 DNA: TGCGCCAGCAGCTCTACAGGATTCGGGGGTTTCGTCGAGCAGTACTTC; CDR3 protein: CASSSTGFGGFVEQYF
J gene: TRBJ1-1; D gene: -; V gene: TRBV19; clone size: -; CDR3 DNA: TGTGCCACCCGGACAGAGAAAACTGAAGCTTTCTTT; CDR3 protein: CATRTEKTEAFF
J gene: TRBJ2-3; D gene: TRBD1; V gene: TRBV7-9; clone size: -; CDR3 DNA: TGTGCCAGCAGCCGTAGACAGGGTACAGCAGATACGCAGTATTTT; CDR3 protein: CASSRRQGTADTQYF
J gene: TRBJ1-4; D gene: -; V gene: TRBV7-9; clone size: -; CDR3 DNA: TGTGCCAGCAGCTTTCGAAGGGGTATGGAAAAACTGTTTTTT; CDR3 protein: CASSFRRGMEKLFF
J gene: TRBJ1-3; D gene: -; V gene: TRBV5-1; clone size: -; CDR3 DNA: TGCGCCAGCAGCTTGGACGGCTCTGGAAACACCATATATTTT; CDR3 protein: CASSLDGSGNTIYF
J gene: TRBJ1-3; D gene: TRBD1; V gene: TRBV7-8; clone size: -; CDR3 DNA: TGTGCCAGCAGCTCTAGGGACAGGGGGTCTGGAAACACCATATATTTT; CDR3 protein: CASSSRDRGSGNTIYF
J gene: TRBJ2-7; D gene: TRBD2; V gene: TRBV3-1/TRBV3-2; clone size: -; CDR3 DNA: TGTGCCAGCAGCCAAGATCATGGCGGGAGAAAGCAGTACTTC; CDR3 protein: CASSQDHGGRKQYF
J gene: TRBJ2-2; D gene: TRBD1; V gene: TRBV5-6; clone size: few; CDR3 DNA: TGTGCCAGCAGCTTGGCCTACAGGGGCACCGGGGAGCTGTTTTTT; CDR3 protein: CASSLAYRGTGELFF
J gene: TRBJ2-6; D gene: -; V gene: TRBV29-1; clone size: -; CDR3 DNA: TGCAGCGTCGTAGTTTCTGGGGCCAACGTCCTGACTTTC; CDR3 protein: CSVVVSGANVLTF
J gene: TRBJ1-2; D gene: TRBD1; V gene: TRBV19; clone size: -; CDR3 DNA: TGTGCCAGTAGTATAAGAGGGACAGCCTATGGCTACACCTTC; CDR3 protein: CASSIRGTAYGYTF
J gene: TRBJ2-7; D gene: TRBD2; V gene: TRBV9; clone size: few; CDR3 DNA: TGTGCCAAAAGGACTAGCTTGTACGAGCAGTACTTC; CDR3 protein: CAKRTSLYEQYF